The 25 T cell receptor beta chains listed next were all sequenced from one sample in a study of blood T cells in healthy people across ages. The authors ran a second PCR of roughly 7 to 11 cycles using a sample-barcoded 5' primer and a J-beta primer mix. TCRdb re-called the 5' RACE reads through MiXCR, storing one row per CDR3 protein. The table has approximately 690,000 distinct CDR3 sequences, roughly three fifths seen once. The sequenced material came from blood. The receptors stem from a man in his 60s in good health.

This chain links TRBV24-1 with TRBJ2-5; D remains ambiguous. Germline loops: CDR1 KGHDR, CDR2 SFDVKD. V lost 4 bases, J lost 2 bases, and 4 bases lay in between. The CDR3 sequence is 12 residues long. The CDR3 nucleotides read TGTGCCACCAGTGAACCTCAAGAGACCCAGTACTTC. Its protein is CATSEPQETQYF.

This chain joins TRBV12-3 or TRBV12-4 and TRBJ2-3, with TRBD1 identical over 7 bases. This CDR3 is built from 18 residues. V lost 5 bases, J lost 0 bases, and 14 bases stayed unmatched. In DNA form, the CDR3 reads TGTGCCAGCAGTCCCTCGACAGGGCTTGGATCTAGCACAGATACGCAGTATTTT. Amino acid sequence: CASSPSTGLGSSTDTQYF.

This clonotype was counted a few times. DNA for the CDR3: TGTGCCAGCAGTGAGGGACAGATGACCCAGTACTTC. It yields the protein CASSEGQMTQYF. This chain connects TRBV12-3 or TRBV12-4 to TRBJ2-5, with TRBD1 matching over 7 bases. V shed 5 bases, J shed 7 bases, and the junction held 4 bases outside the gene matches. The CDR3 is 12 amino acids.

The chain joins TRBV5-1 to TRBJ2-3; D gene ambiguous. The length of the CDR3 is 16 residues. With 0 bases removed from V and 6 bases from J, the gap between germline ends came to 17 bases. Germline V lookup: CDR1 SGHRS, CDR2 YFSETQ. The CDR3 here is CASSLAGSQYWDTQYF. CDR3 sequence (DNA): TGCGCCAGCAGCTTGGCTGGGTCCCAATACTGGGATACGCAGTATTTT.

This clonotype was seen only once. V and J are TRBV29-1 and TRBJ2-1; 13 bases are a match to TRBD2. This CDR3 region has 18 residues. V gave up 5 bases and J gave up 6 bases; unmatched junction bases: 16. CDR1 is SQVTM and CDR2 is ANQGSEA in the germline V gene. The CDR3 protein is CSVRVGQNRLAGGNEQFF. The CDR3 region has the DNA TGCAGCGTTAGGGTCGGGCAGAACAGACTAGCGGGGGGCAATGAGCAGTTCTTC.

This clonotype was seen a few times. This sequence joins TRBV3-1 and TRBJ2-7; 9 nucleotides align to TRBD2. The germline gives CDR1 LGHDT, CDR2 YNNKEL (reference sequence). The CDR3 consists of 15 residues. V lost 0 bases and J lost 3; bases outside the gene matches: 3. For the CDR3, the DNA is TGTGCCAGCAGCCAAGACGCTAGCGGGGTCTACGAGCAGTACTTC. Its translation is CASSQDASGVYEQYF.

About this clonotype: The germline gene is not matched at one end of the junction; a read error may be the cause. The CDR3 sequence: CASSVQGNTDAFF. The CDR3 coding sequence is TGTGCCAGCAGTGTTCAGGGGAACACTGACGCTTTCTTT. V gene TRBV2 combines with J gene TRBJ1-1, with D maybe TRBD1 (6 bases). Germline CDR1 SNHLY, CDR2 FYNNEI. This CDR3 contains 13 residues.

V is TRBV20-1 and J is TRBJ2-7, with 7 bases matching TRBD1. The germline V gene encodes CDR1 DFQATT and CDR2 SNEGSKA (reference sequence). The CDR3 runs to 15 residues. The junction had 9 bases not matched to a gene; V was cut back by 2 bases and J by 2 bases. The DNA of the CDR3 is TGCAGTGCTAGACACCCGGGACAGAGCACCTACGAGCAGTACTTC. It yields the protein CSARHPGQSTYEQYF.

As DNA, the CDR3 is TGCAGCGTTTCCAGGCCCCAGGGAGCTTTCTTT. The encoded protein is CSVSRPQGAFF. The V gene is TRBV29-1, the J gene TRBJ1-1, with D tentatively TRBD1 (5 bases). The CDR3 is 11 residues long. Germline V CDR1 and CDR2: SQVTM, ANQGSEA. V gave up 5 bases and J gave up 10 bases, with 14 bases separating them. Variable domain in full (rest from reference TRBV29-1 and TRBJ1-1): SAVISQKPSRDICQRGTSLTIQCQVDSQVTMMFWYRQQPGQSLTLIATANQGSEATYESGFVIDKFPISRPNLTFSTLTVSNMSPEDSSIYLCSVSRPQGAFFGQGTRLTVV.

The V and J genes are TRBV5-1 and TRBJ1-1; possibly TRBD1 for D (6 bases). The CDR3 totals 13 residues. Trimming removed 4 bases at V and 4 bases at J, with 11 bases between. In germline, CDR1 is SGHRS, CDR2 YFSETQ. The CDR3 loop is CASSPTGFTEAFF. DNA of the CDR3: TGCGCCAGCAGCCCTACAGGGTTCACTGAAGCTTTCTTT.

V is TRBV12-3 or TRBV12-4 and J is TRBJ2-3; no reliable D call. V was shortened by 3 bases and J by 0 bases, with 10 bases between the two germline ends. This CDR3 spans 15 amino acids. CDR3 region: CASSFVQPSTDTQYF. CDR3 sequence (DNA): TGTGCCAGCAGTTTTGTACAACCTAGCACAGATACGCAGTATTTT.

This chain joins TRBV5-1 and TRBJ1-5; D might be TRBD1 (6 bases). The CDR3 extends over 15 amino acids. V was clipped by 4 bases and J by 4 bases, with 15 bases between them. Germline CDR1 reads SGHRS; CDR2 reads YFSETQ. CDR3 nucleotide sequence: TGCGCCAGCAGCCCCGGGGGGCCGGGAAATCAGCCCCAGCATTTT. This codes for CASSPGGPGNQPQHF.

J is TRBJ1-2 and V is TRBV14, with D possibly TRBD1 on 6 matching bases. The CDR3 has 19 amino acids. CDR1 and CDR2 from the germline V gene are SGHDN and FVKESK. Trimming took off 4 bases at V and 7 bases at J, with 31 bases between the two ends. CDR3 coding DNA: TGTGCCAGCAGCCTCCAATGGGGGGCAGGCAGCCTTCTTCTGGCTGGCTACACCTTC. Encoded protein: CASSLQWGAGSLLLAGYTF.

This clonotype came up a few times. The chain's CDR3 is CSARDSSGGVRETQYF. The CDR3 DNA is TGCAGTGCTAGAGATAGTAGCGGGGGGGTTCGAGAGACCCAGTACTTC. The gene calls are TRBV20-1 and TRBJ2-7; 11 positions match TRBD2. The end of the DNA fits TRBJ2-5 better, so the J call may be wrong. The CDR3 loop spans 16 amino acids. Germline CDR1 reads DFQATT; CDR2 reads SNEGSKA (reference sequence).

The V gene is TRBV7-9, the J gene TRBJ2-5; 15 nucleotides agree with TRBD2. The V and J ends lost 2 bases and 2 bases, in that order; junction bases with no gene match: 6. The germline V gene encodes CDR1 SEHNR and CDR2 FQNEAQ (reference sequence). The CDR3 sequence is 18 residues long. The CDR3 loop is CASSLPPGLAGGQETQYF. DNA of the CDR3: TGTGCCAGCAGCTTACCACCTGGACTAGCGGGGGGGCAAGAGACCCAGTACTTC.

The gene calls are TRBV3-1 and TRBJ2-5; D may be TRBD2 (6 bases). Trimming left V 4 bases short and J 1 base short, with 10 bases between. The CDR3 sequence is 14 residues long. Germline CDR1 reads LGHDT; CDR2 reads YNNKEL (reference sequence). The CDR3 DNA is TGTGCCAGCAGCCGTGGGACTTTCCAAGAGACCCAGTACTTC. Translating gives CASSRGTFQETQYF.

The chain has TRBV5-5 and TRBJ2-3, with D perhaps assigned TRBD1 or TRBD2 (6 bases each). In germline, CDR1 is SGHKS, CDR2 YYEKEE (reference sequence). Deletions cut 4 bases from V and 6 bases from J, with 21 bases between. This CDR3 has 16 amino acids. In DNA form, the CDR3 reads TGTGCCAGCAGCCCGGAGGGCTGGGGGGCAGGCGATACGCAGTATTTT. It specifies CASSPEGWGAGDTQYF.

The J gene is TRBJ1-1, the V gene TRBV6-5; perhaps TRBD1 as D (5 bases). CDR3 length equals 17 residues. Germline CDR1 and CDR2: MNHEY and SVGAGI. The ends were cut back, 0 bases at V and 0 bases at J, with 14 bases in the middle. CDR3 residues: CASSYSYIQGMNTEAFF. In nucleotides, the CDR3 is TGTGCCAGCAGTTACTCTTATATCCAGGGCATGAACACTGAAGCTTTCTTT.

V and J are TRBV2 and TRBJ2-1, with TRBD2 matching over 10 bases. CDR3 length: 14 residues. J gave up 7 bases and V 7 bases, and 7 bases lay outside the gene matches. Germline lookup yields CDR1 SNHLY and CDR2 FYNNEI. The CDR3 spells CASNERGGRNEQFF. The CDR3 DNA reads TGTGCCAGCAACGAGCGGGGGGGCCGGAATGAGCAGTTCTTC.

This clonotype turned up a few times. The chain combines TRBV27 with TRBJ1-1; tentatively, D is TRBD1 (5 bases). Germline CDR1 is MNHEY and CDR2 is SMNVEV (reference sequence). CDR3 size: 16 residues. V dropped 3 bases and J dropped 0 bases, with 14 bases sitting between them. The CDR3 region is CASSFSGTVLNTEAFF. In DNA form, the CDR3 reads TGTGCCAGCAGTTTTTCAGGGACGGTGTTGAACACTGAAGCTTTCTTT.

To note about this clonotype: One junction end disagrees with the germline gene, perhaps due to a read error. The J gene is TRBJ2-1, the V gene TRBV29-1; 11 bases are a match to TRBD2. The germline gives CDR1 SQVTM, CDR2 ANQGSEA. The CDR3 runs 14 residues. The chain's CDR3 is CSGMVLAGDNEQFF. In DNA, the CDR3 is TGCAGCGGGATGGTACTAGCGGGGGACAACGAGCAGTTCTTC.

The chain carries TRBV20-1 and TRBJ2-4, with 7 bases identical to TRBD1. The J call may not be correct, given that the DNA end is closer to TRBJ2-7. The CDR3 contains 13 residues. CDR1 and CDR2 (germline): DFQATT, SNEGSKA (reference sequence). The CDR3 loop reads CSAVKTGTYEQYF. The DNA of the CDR3 is TGCAGTGCCGTAAAGACAGGGACATACGAGCAGTACTTC.

The chain joins TRBV4-1 to TRBJ1-2; 8 nucleotides agree with TRBD1. Trimming removed 1 base from V and 2 bases from J; junction bases left unmatched: 6. The CDR3 loop spans 16 amino acids. Germline CDR1 and CDR2: MGHRA and YSYEKL. This CDR3 is CASSQGFSGGNYGYTF. Here the CDR3 DNA reads TGCGCCAGCAGCCAAGGGTTTTCAGGGGGCAACTATGGCTACACCTTC.

The chain joins TRBV5-1 to TRBJ2-7, with D perhaps matching TRBD1 (6 bases). Deletions cut 4 bases from V and 3 bases from J, with 14 bases between. Germline V gene lookup returns CDR1 SGHRS and CDR2 YFSETQ. This CDR3 is 14 amino acids long. DNA for the CDR3: TGCGCCAGCAGCAGTGGGGGCAGGGACTACGAGCAGTACTTC. This gives the protein CASSSGGRDYEQYF.

V is TRBV11-2 and J is TRBJ2-1, with 15 bases that match TRBD2. With 5 bases clipped from V and 3 bases from J, the junction kept 5 bases outside the gene matches. The CDR3 contains 17 residues. Germline V gives CDR1 SGHAT, CDR2 FQNNGV. The CDR3 nucleotides are TGTGCCAGCAGCCCGGGACTAGCGGGGGGATTCTACAATGAGCAGTTCTTC. Amino acids: CASSPGLAGGFYNEQFF.